One T cell receptor beta chain is described in this entry. The antigen is unknown. The data are from a study of OX40 agonist ivuxolimab in advanced cancers. Looking at the study overall: Patients were dosed with the agonistic anti-OX40 (CD134) antibody ivuxolimab.

General observations from the study: There was clonal expansion of CD4+ and CD8+ blood T cells by week 6 at 0.1 to 3.0 mg/kg.

The study sampled blood at baseline, cycle 4 day 1, and cycle 7 day 1. Germline V lookup: CDR1 MDHEN, CDR2 SYDVKM. This CDR3 has 16 amino acids. The V and J ends lost 3 bases and 4 bases respectively, with 18 bases between them. Here immunoSEQ multiplex PCR was the method, and the copy in TCRdb shows in-frame clones only, minus some. Of 12,000 or so clones listed, approximately 69% are singletons. This specimen was CD4+ or CD8+ T cells sorted from blood, taken in a trial of the OX40 agonist ivuxolimab. The sequence derives from an adult with an advanced solid tumor such as melanoma, head and neck, liver or kidney cancer. The chain couples TRBV28 to TRBJ1-1, with D hard to call. CDR3 in DNA: TGTGCCAGCAGTTTCCACGGGCGACCTCCTAGCACTGAAGCTTTCTTT. Translating gives CASSFHGRPPSTEAFF. Drawing the rest from reference TRBV28 and TRBJ1-1, the complete variable domain is DVKVTQSSRYLVKRTGEKVFLECVQDMDHENMFWYRQDPGLGLRLIYFSYDVKMKEKGDIPEGYSVSREKKERFSLILESASTNQTSMYLCASSFHGRPPSTEAFFGQGTRLTVV.